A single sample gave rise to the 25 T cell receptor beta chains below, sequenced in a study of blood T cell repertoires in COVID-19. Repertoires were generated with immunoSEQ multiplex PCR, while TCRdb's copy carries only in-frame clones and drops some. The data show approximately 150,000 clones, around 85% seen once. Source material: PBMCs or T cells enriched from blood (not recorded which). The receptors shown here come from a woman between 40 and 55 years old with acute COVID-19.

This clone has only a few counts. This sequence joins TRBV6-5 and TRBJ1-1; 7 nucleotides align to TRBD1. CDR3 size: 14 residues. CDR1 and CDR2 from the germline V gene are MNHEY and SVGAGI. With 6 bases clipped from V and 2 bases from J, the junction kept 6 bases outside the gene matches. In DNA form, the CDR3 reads TGTGCCAGCAGCCGACAGGGCGGTAACACTGAAGCTTTCTTT. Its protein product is CASSRQGGNTEAFF.

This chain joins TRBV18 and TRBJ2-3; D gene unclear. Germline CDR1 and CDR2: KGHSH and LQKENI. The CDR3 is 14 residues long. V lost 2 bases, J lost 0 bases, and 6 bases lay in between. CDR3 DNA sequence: TGTGCCAGCTCACCAGTGGCCAGCACAGATACGCAGTATTTT. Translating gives CASSPVASTDTQYF.

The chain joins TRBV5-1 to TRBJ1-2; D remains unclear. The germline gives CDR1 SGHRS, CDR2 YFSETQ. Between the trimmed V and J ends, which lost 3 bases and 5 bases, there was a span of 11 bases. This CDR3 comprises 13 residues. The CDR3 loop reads CASSSLGLYGYTF. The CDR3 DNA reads TGCGCCAGCAGCTCCCTAGGCCTATATGGCTACACCTTC.

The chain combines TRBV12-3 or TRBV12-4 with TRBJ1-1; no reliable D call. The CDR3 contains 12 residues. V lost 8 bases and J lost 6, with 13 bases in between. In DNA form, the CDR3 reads TGTGCCAGCTCCACGAGTGTATCTGAAGCTTTCTTT. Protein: CASSTSVSEAFF.

The CDR3 sequence is CASSPSGRVNEQFF. The CDR3 coding sequence is TGTGCCAGCTCACCCAGCGGGAGGGTGAATGAGCAGTTCTTC. V and J are TRBV18 and TRBJ2-1; 10 positions agree with TRBD2. CDR3 length: 14 amino acids. Germline CDR1 reads KGHSH; CDR2 reads LQKENI. The junction had 3 bases not matched to a gene; V was cut back by 3 bases and J by 7 bases.

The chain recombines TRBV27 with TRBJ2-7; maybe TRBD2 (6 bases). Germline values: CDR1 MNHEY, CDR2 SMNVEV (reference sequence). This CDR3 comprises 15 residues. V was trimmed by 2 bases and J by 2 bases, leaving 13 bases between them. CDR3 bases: TGTGCCAGCAGTTTACTTCCCGGAGGGGCCTACGAGCAGTACTTC. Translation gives CASSLLPGGAYEQYF.

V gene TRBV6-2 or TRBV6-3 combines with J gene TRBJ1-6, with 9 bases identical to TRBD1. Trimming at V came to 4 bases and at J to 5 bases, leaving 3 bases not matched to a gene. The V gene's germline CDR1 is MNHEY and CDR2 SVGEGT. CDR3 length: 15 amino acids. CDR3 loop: CASSFRTGDNSPLHF. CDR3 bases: TGTGCCAGCAGTTTCCGGACAGGGGATAATTCACCCCTCCACTTT.

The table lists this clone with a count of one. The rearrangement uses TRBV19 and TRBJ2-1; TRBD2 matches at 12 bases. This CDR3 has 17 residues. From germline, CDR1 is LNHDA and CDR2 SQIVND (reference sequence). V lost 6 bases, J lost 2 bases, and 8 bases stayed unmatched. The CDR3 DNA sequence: TGTGCCAGTAGAATTACTAGCGGGAGGAACCCCTACAATGAGCAGTTCTTC. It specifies CASRITSGRNPYNEQFF.

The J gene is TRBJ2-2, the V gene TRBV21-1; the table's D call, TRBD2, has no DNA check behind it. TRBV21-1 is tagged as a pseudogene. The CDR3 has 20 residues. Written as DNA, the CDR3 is TGTGCCAGCACCCGCATACCAGGGCCCAGCGGGGAACAGAACACCGGGGAGCTGTTTTTT. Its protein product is CASTRIPGPSGEQNTGELFF.

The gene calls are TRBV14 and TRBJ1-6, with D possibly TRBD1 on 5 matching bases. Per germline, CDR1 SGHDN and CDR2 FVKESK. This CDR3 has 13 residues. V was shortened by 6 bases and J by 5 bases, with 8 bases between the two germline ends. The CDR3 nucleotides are TGTGCCAGCAGGACAGTCGATAATTCACCCCTCCACTTT. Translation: CASRTVDNSPLHF.

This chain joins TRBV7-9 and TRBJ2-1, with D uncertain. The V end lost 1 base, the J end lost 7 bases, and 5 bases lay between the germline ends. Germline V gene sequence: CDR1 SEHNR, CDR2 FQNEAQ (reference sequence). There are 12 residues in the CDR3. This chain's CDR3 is CASSLDWNEQFF. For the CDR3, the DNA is TGTGCCAGCAGCTTAGACTGGAATGAGCAGTTCTTC.

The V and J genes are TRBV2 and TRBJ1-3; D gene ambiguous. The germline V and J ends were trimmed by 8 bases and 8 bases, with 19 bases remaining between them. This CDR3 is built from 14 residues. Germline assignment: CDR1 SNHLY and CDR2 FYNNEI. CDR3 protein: CASASPQVVYTIYF. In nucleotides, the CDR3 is TGTGCCAGCGCAAGCCCCCAGGTGGTATACACCATATATTTT.

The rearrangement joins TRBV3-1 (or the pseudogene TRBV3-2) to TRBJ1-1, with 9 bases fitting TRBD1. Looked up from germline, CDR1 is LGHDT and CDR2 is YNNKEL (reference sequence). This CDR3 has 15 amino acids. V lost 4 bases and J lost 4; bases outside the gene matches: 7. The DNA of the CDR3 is TGTGCCAGCAGCCCCCGGGACAGGGTAGGCACTGAAGCTTTCTTT. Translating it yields CASSPRDRVGTEAFF.

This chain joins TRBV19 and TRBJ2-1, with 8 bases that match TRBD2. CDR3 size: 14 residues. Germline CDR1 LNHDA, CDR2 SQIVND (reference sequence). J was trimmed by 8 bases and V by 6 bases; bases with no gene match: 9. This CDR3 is CASRSREGRYEQFF. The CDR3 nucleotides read TGTGCCAGTAGATCCCGGGAGGGCCGGTATGAGCAGTTCTTC.

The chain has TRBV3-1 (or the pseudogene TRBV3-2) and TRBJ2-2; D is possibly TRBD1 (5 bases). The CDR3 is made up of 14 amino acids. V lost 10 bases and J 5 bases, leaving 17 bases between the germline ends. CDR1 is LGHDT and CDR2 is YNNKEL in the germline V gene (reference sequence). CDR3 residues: CATTDRGRTGELFF. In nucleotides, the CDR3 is TGTGCCACCACAGATAGGGGAAGGACCGGGGAGCTGTTTTTT.

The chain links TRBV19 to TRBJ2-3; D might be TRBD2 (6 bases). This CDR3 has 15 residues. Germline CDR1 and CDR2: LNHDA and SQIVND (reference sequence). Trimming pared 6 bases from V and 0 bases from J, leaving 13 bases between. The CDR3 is CASRPPGLSTDTQYF. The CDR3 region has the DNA TGTGCCAGTAGACCGCCGGGACTCAGCACAGATACGCAGTATTTT.

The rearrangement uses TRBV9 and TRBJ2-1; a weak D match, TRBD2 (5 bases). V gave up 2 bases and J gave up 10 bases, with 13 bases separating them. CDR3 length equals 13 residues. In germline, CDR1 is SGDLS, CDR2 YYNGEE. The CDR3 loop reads CASSVDYTGEQFF. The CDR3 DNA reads TGTGCCAGCAGCGTTGACTATACTGGCGAGCAGTTCTTC.

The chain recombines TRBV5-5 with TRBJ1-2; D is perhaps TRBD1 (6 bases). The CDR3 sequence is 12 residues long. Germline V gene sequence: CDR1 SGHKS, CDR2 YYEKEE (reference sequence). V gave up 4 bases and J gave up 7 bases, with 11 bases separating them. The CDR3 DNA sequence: TGTGCCAGCAGCCTAACAGGGTTTGGCTACACCTTC. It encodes CASSLTGFGYTF.

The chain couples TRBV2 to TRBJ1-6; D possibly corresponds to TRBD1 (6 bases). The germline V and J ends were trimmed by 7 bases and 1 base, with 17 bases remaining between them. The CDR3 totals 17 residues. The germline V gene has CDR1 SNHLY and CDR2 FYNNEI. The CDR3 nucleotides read TGTGCCAGCACCCCTGGACAAGACAGGTCCTATAATTCACCCCTCCACTTT. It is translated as CASTPGQDRSYNSPLHF.

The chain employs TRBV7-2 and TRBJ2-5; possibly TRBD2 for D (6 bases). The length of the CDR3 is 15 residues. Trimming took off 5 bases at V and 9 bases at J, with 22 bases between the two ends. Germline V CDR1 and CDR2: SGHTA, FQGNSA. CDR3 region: CASSPGGIVGSAQYF. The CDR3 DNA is TGTGCCAGCAGCCCCGGGGGTATAGTTGGCTCTGCCCAGTACTTC.

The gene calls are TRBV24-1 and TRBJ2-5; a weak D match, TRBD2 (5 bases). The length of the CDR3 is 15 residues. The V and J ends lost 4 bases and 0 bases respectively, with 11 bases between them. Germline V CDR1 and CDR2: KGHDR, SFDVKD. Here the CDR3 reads CATSDSTSNQETQYF. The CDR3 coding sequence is TGTGCCACCAGTGACTCAACTAGTAACCAAGAGACCCAGTACTTC.

The CDR3 loop reads CASSLETLTGELFF. The CDR3 bases are TGTGCCAGCAGCTTAGAGACTCTCACCGGGGAGCTGTTTTTT. The chain has TRBV7-2 and TRBJ2-2; no definite D call. This CDR3 comprises 14 residues. Germline V gene sequence: CDR1 SGHTA, CDR2 FQGNSA. Trimming pared 1 base from V and 4 bases from J, leaving 7 bases between.

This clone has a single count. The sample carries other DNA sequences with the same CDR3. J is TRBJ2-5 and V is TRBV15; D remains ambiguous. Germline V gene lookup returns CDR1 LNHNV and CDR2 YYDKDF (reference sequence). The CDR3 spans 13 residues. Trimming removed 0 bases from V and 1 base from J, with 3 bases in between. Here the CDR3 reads CATSRDIQETQYF. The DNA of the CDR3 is TGTGCCACCAGCAGAGACATCCAAGAGACCCAGTACTTC.

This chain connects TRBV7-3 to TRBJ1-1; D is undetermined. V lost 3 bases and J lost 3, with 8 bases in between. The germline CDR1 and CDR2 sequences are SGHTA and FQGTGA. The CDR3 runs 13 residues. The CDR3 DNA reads TGTGCCAGCAGCTTGTCCCCGGACACTGAAGCTTTCTTT. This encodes CASSLSPDTEAFF.

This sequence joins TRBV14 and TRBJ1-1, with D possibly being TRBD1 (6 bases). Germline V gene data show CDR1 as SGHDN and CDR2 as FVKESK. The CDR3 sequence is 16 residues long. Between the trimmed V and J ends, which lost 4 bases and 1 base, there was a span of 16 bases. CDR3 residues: CASSLHTGTSNTEAFF. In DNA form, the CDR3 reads TGTGCCAGCAGCCTTCATACCGGGACATCGAACACTGAAGCTTTCTTT.